This T cell receptor beta chain was captured in a study of blood T cells in healthy people across ages. Whole-study results and caveats: Per-million-T-cell TCR beta diversity fell roughly linearly with age.

This clonotype has more than one count but fewer than ten. Its antigen is unidentified. A far larger clone is off by one base, so a read error is likely. Germline lookup yields CDR1 PRHDT and CDR2 FYEKMQ (reference sequence). CDR3 length: 12 amino acids. Samples had at least 7 million PBMCs isolated from them. The second PCR ran roughly 7 to 11 cycles with a sample-barcoded 5' primer and J-beta primers. TCRdb fed the 5' RACE reads into MiXCR, producing one record per CDR3 protein. The sample lists approximately 1,700,000 distinct CDR3 sequences, roughly 43% seen once, with under 30% in the top ten. This clonotype was obtained from a human donor in good health. The chain links TRBV13 to TRBJ1-5, with D possibly being TRBD1 (5 bases). The specimen was blood. CDR3 in amino acids: CAGSLGDQPQHF. The CDR3 nucleotides are TGTGCCGGCAGCTTAGGGGATCAGCCCCAGCATTTT.